A single sample is the source of the 27 T cell receptor beta chains below, sequenced in a study of T cells in Graves' hyperthyroidism and ophthalmopathy. Researchers amplified the TCR beta CDR3 regions from RNA transcripts. HTBI primers were used for first-round RT-PCR of the TCR CDR3. TCRdb analysed the multiplex PCR reads with MiXCR anew, one entry per CDR3 protein. The sample includes under 400,000 distinct CDR3 sequences, roughly 14% of them seen just once. Material for sequencing was blood. The source of these receptors is a young woman with Graves' hyperthyroidism that later progressed to Graves' ophthalmopathy.

The chain couples TRBV13 to TRBJ2-1, with D possibly called TRBD1 or TRBD2 (5 bases each). The V gene's germline CDR1 is PRHDT and CDR2 FYEKMQ (reference sequence). The germline V and J ends were trimmed by 5 bases and 3 bases, with 17 bases remaining between them. CDR3 length equals 16 residues. The CDR3 loop reads CASSVAWDGNYNEQFF. The CDR3 DNA reads as TGTGCCAGCAGCGTAGCCTGGGACGGAAACTACAATGAGCAGTTCTTC.

Regarding this clonotype: This may arise from a read error, as a much more abundant clone is one base away. The chain is built from TRBV7-2 and TRBJ2-1; 10 positions agree with TRBD2. Germline V gene lookup returns CDR1 SGHTA and CDR2 FQGNSA. The CDR3 length is 17 residues. Trimming at V came to 8 bases and at J to 2 bases, leaving 12 bases not matched to a gene. CDR3 loop: CASGKELTSGAYNEQFF. As DNA, the CDR3 is TGTGCCAGCGGCAAAGAACTTACTAGCGGGGCCTACAATGAGCAGTTCTTC.

V gene TRBV29-1 combines with J gene TRBJ2-7; TRBD1 is a possible D gene (5 bases). Trimming removed 1 base at V and 2 bases at J, with 12 bases between. This CDR3 region has 14 residues. Germline values: CDR1 SQVTM, CDR2 ANQGSEA. This CDR3 reads CSVEAGHPPYEQYF. As DNA, the CDR3 is TGCAGCGTTGAAGCAGGGCACCCCCCCTACGAGCAGTACTTC.

The chain uses TRBV10-3 and TRBJ2-1; no clear D. Germline values: CDR1 ENHRY, CDR2 SYGVKD. The CDR3 length is 14 residues. Deletions cut 11 bases from V and 4 bases from J, with 18 bases between. CDR3: CAPYSALLYNEQFF. The CDR3 nucleotides read TGTGCCCCTTACTCGGCCCTCTTATACAATGAGCAGTTCTTC.

There are many counts of this clonotype. This rearrangement joins TRBV6-6 to TRBJ2-2; no reliable D call. Trimming cost V 2 bases and J 2 bases, with 9 bases left between them. The CDR3 length is 15 residues. CDR1 and CDR2 from the germline V gene are MNHNY and SVGAGI (reference sequence). CDR3 sequence: CASSYAQLNTGELFF. The CDR3 DNA reads as TGTGCCAGCAGTTACGCCCAGCTTAACACCGGGGAGCTGTTTTTT.

The sample holds a few counts of this clonotype. This chain joins TRBV7-2 and TRBJ2-4; 7 bases map to TRBD1. Germline V CDR1 and CDR2: SGHTA, FQGNSA. Trimming removed 5 bases from V and 8 bases from J; junction bases left unmatched: 0. The CDR3 loop spans 11 amino acids. CDR3 region: CASSQGDIQYF. In DNA form, the CDR3 reads TGTGCCAGCAGCCAGGGGGACATTCAGTACTTC.

The sample holds many counts of this clonotype. The rearrangement joins TRBV4-3 to TRBJ2-7, with TRBD1 matching over 7 bases. Unmatched junction bases numbered 5, after V lost 0 bases and J lost 3 bases. This CDR3 is 15 amino acids long. CDR1 and CDR2 from the germline V gene are LGHNA and YSLEER. Here the CDR3 reads CASSQEYPGGYEQYF. The CDR3 DNA follows: TGCGCCAGCAGCCAAGAGTATCCAGGGGGCTACGAGCAGTACTTC.

This clonotype has more than one count but fewer than ten. The CDR3 is CARDGATNEKLFF. The CDR3 nucleotides are TGTGCTAGGGACGGTGCAACTAATGAAAAACTGTTTTTT. The gene calls are TRBV12-5 and TRBJ1-4; D unclear. The V end was cut by 9 bases, the J end by 0 bases, with 8 bases between. CDR1 is LGHNT and CDR2 is FRNRAP in the germline V gene. This CDR3 spans 13 amino acids.

This clonotype occurred many times. The rearrangement joins TRBV6-1 to TRBJ2-5; the D gene is possibly TRBD1 (5 bases). V was cut by 1 base and J by 6 bases, with 12 bases left in between. The CDR3 is 14 amino acids. Germline CDR1 MNHNS, CDR2 SASEGT. The CDR3 loop is CASSEGAGIKTQYF. The CDR3 bases are TGTGCCAGCAGTGAAGGGGCAGGGATAAAGACCCAGTACTTC.

This clonotype has a handful of counts. The chain employs TRBV4-2 and TRBJ2-3; TRBD2 might be the D (5 bases). This CDR3 is built from 15 residues. Trimming took off 2 bases at V and 4 bases at J, with 13 bases between the two ends. Germline assignment: CDR1 LGHNA and CDR2 YNFKEQ. The CDR3 spells CASSQRWAAADTQYF. The CDR3 nucleotides read TGTGCCAGCAGCCAAAGATGGGCAGCGGCAGATACGCAGTATTTT.

Many counts were recorded for this clonotype. The gene calls are TRBV2 and TRBJ2-1, with TRBD1 matching over 9 bases. J lost 15 bases, V lost 8 bases, and 8 bases had no gene match. Looked up from germline, CDR1 is SNHLY and CDR2 is FYNNEI. CDR3 length equals 11 residues. In DNA form, the CDR3 reads TGTGCCAGCCTCGATGGACAGGGGTTGTTCTTC. It codes for CASLDGQGLFF.

This clonotype was detected many times. The V gene is TRBV7-6, the J gene TRBJ2-1; TRBD2 aligns across 11 bases. J lost 3 bases, V lost 6 bases, and 10 bases had no gene match. This CDR3 comprises 17 residues. In germline, CDR1 is SGHVS, CDR2 FNYEAQ. In nucleotides, the CDR3 is TGTGCCAGCAGTACCCAGCCGGGACTAGCGGTCTACAATGAGCAGTTCTTC. It translates to CASSTQPGLAVYNEQFF.

The chain has TRBV5-4 and TRBJ2-3; D call uncertain. The V end lost 4 bases, the J end lost 8 bases, and 11 bases lay between the germline ends. CDR3 length equals 12 residues. Germline CDR1 SGHNT, CDR2 YYREEE (reference sequence). The CDR3 coding sequence is TGTGCCAGCAGCATAAGCACTGGTACGCAGTATTTT. This sequence encodes CASSISTGTQYF.

In its sample, this clonotype was seen many times. The V and J genes are TRBV12-5 and TRBJ2-7; 13 positions match TRBD2. The V segment lost 2 bases and the J segment 1 base; nucleotides outside the gene matches: 2. The germline V gene has CDR1 LGHNT and CDR2 FRNRAP. CDR3 size: 16 residues. The CDR3 DNA is TGTGCTAGTGGTTTGCCGACTAGCGGGAGGTCCTACGAGCAGTACTTC. Protein sequence: CASGLPTSGRSYEQYF.

This clonotype was seen a handful of times. The J gene is TRBJ2-6, the V gene TRBV20-1; D is unresolved. Germline-derived CDR1 and CDR2 are DFQATT and SNEGSKA (reference sequence). V was pared by 3 bases and J by 0 bases, with 9 bases between. This CDR3 spans 15 amino acids. The CDR3: CSASRLGSGANVLTF. The CDR3 DNA is TGCAGTGCTAGCAGACTGGGCTCTGGGGCCAACGTCCTGACTTTC.

This clonotype was detected ten times or more. This sequence joins TRBV28 and TRBJ2-2; D is unclear. Germline V lookup: CDR1 MDHEN, CDR2 SYDVKM. V was pared by 5 bases and J by 0 bases, with 4 bases between. The CDR3 runs to 13 residues. CDR3 sequence (DNA): TGTGCCAGCAGTGACTCGAACACCGGGGAGCTGTTTTTT. The encoded protein is CASSDSNTGELFF.

J is TRBJ2-1 and V is TRBV4-3, with 13 bases aligning to TRBD2. Trimming removed 2 bases from V and 7 bases from J; junction bases left unmatched: 5. Germline V gene lookup returns CDR1 LGHNA and CDR2 YSLEER. This CDR3 contains 16 residues. Here the CDR3 DNA reads TGCGCCAGCAGCCAACAGACTAGCGGGAGGTGGAATGAGCAGTTCTTC. This encodes CASSQQTSGRWNEQFF.

This clonotype has at least ten counts. The CDR3 bases are TGTGCCAGCAGCTTAGCGTCCCTACCAAGCACAGATACGCAGTATTTT. Its translation is CASSLASLPSTDTQYF. The V and J genes are TRBV7-2 and TRBJ2-3, with no clear D. The CDR3 runs to 16 residues. CDR1 and CDR2 (germline): SGHTA, FQGNSA. The V end was cut by 0 bases, the J end by 0 bases, with 10 bases between. Full variable domain (remainder filled in from reference TRBV7-2 and TRBJ2-3): GAGVSQSPSNKVTEKGKDVELRCDPISGHTALYWYRQSLGQGLEFLIYFQGNSAPDKSGLPSDRFSAERTGGSVSTLTIQRTQQEDSAVYLCASSLASLPSTDTQYFGPGTRLTVL.

This clonotype was found many times. The V gene is TRBV29-1, the J gene TRBJ1-1; 8 positions agree with TRBD1. Germline values: CDR1 SQVTM, CDR2 ANQGSEA. Germline trimming cut 4 bases from V and 4 bases from J; bases unmatched to any gene: 11. CDR3 size: 15 residues. The CDR3 reads CSVADRGRGGTEAFF. CDR3 nucleotide sequence: TGCAGCGTTGCCGACAGGGGCCGGGGGGGCACTGAAGCTTTCTTT.

CDR3 nucleotides: TGCAGCGTTGCCACCGGACAGTTAATGACGGGACAGTACTTC. Amino acid sequence: CSVATGQLMTGQYF. V is TRBV29-1 and J is TRBJ2-7; D may be TRBD1 (6 bases). Trimming cost V 4 bases and J 10 bases, with 23 bases left between them. The CDR3 runs 14 residues. CDR1 is SQVTM, CDR2 ANQGSEA, per germline.

This clonotype showed up many times. The rearrangement uses TRBV25-1 and TRBJ1-1; no clear D gene. The ends were cut back, 0 bases at V and 2 bases at J, with 10 bases in the middle. This CDR3 contains 15 residues. Germline V gives CDR1 MGHDK, CDR2 SYGVNS. The CDR3, as DNA: TGTGCCAGCAGTGAATATAGAGGTTCTAACACTGAAGCTTTCTTT. Translated: CASSEYRGSNTEAFF.

This clonotype was seen a few times. V is TRBV6-1 and J is TRBJ2-1; 9 bases are shared with TRBD2. From germline, CDR1 is MNHNS and CDR2 SASEGT. V lost 6 bases to trimming and J lost 1 base; unmatched junction nucleotides: 10. This CDR3 has 17 amino acids. The CDR3 region has the DNA TGTGCCAGCAGCCGCGCCCGACTAGCGGAGTCCTACAATGAGCAGTTCTTC. This sequence encodes CASSRARLAESYNEQFF.

This clonotype was detected many times. The chain has TRBV28 and TRBJ2-7, with D unresolved. Per germline, CDR1 MDHEN and CDR2 SYDVKM. Deletions cut 2 bases from V and 0 bases from J, with 11 bases between. The CDR3 is 15 amino acids. The CDR3 DNA reads TGTGCCAGCAGTTTAAGGCAGAAAGCCTCCTACGAGCAGTACTTC. This gives the protein CASSLRQKASYEQYF. Full variable domain (remainder filled in from reference TRBV28 and TRBJ2-7): DVKVTQSSRYLVKRTGEKVFLECVQDMDHENMFWYRQDPGLGLRLIYFSYDVKMKEKGDIPEGYSVSREKKERFSLILESASTNQTSMYLCASSLRQKASYEQYFGPGTRLTVT.

The V and J genes are TRBV6-1 and TRBJ1-1; possibly TRBD1 for D (5 bases). The V end lost 6 bases, the J end lost 3 bases, and 20 bases lay between the germline ends. The CDR3 contains 16 residues. The germline V gene encodes CDR1 MNHNS and CDR2 SASEGT. This CDR3 reads CASSPLRARVDTEAFF. In DNA form, the CDR3 reads TGTGCCAGCAGCCCCCTCAGAGCCAGGGTTGACACTGAAGCTTTCTTT.

Ten or more counts support this clonotype. V and J are TRBV20-1 and TRBJ1-6; D is unclear. Germline loops: CDR1 DFQATT, CDR2 SNEGSKA (reference sequence). The CDR3 covers 16 residues. Trimming cost V 0 bases and J 9 bases, with 18 bases left between them. The CDR3 DNA is TGCAGTGCTAGAGATAAAACTGGGGTAGGAGTTTCACCCCTCCACTTT. It codes for CSARDKTGVGVSPLHF.

The table lists this clonotype with many counts. The chain links TRBV18 to TRBJ2-5; TRBD1 or TRBD2 may be the D gene (6 bases each). The V and J ends lost 0 bases and 1 base respectively, with 9 bases between them. CDR1 and CDR2 from the germline V gene are KGHSH and LQKENI. The CDR3 extends over 15 amino acids. CDR3 loop: CASSPPKGGQETQYF. The CDR3 DNA sequence: TGTGCCAGCTCACCACCTAAGGGGGGCCAAGAGACCCAGTACTTC.

This clonotype was detected many times. The chain carries TRBV30 and TRBJ2-3; 8 bases align to TRBD1. The CDR3 spans 16 residues. CDR1 is GTSNPN, CDR2 SVGIG, per germline (reference sequence). The V gene end was trimmed by 4 bases and the J gene end by 2 bases; junction bases not matched to a gene: 11. This chain's CDR3 is CAWKTRRTGTTDTQYF. The DNA for the CDR3 is TGTGCCTGGAAGACGAGGCGGACAGGGACCACAGATACGCAGTATTTT.